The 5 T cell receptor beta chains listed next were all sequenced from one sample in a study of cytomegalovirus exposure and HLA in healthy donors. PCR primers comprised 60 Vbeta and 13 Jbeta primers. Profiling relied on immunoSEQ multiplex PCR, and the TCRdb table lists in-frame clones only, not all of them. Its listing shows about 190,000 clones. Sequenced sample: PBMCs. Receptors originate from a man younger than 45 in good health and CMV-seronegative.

The CDR3 sequence is CASSLGGTGELFF. The CDR3 bases are TGCGCCAGCAGCTTGGGCGGGACCGGGGAGCTGTTTTTT. J is TRBJ2-2 and V is TRBV5-1; maybe TRBD2 (5 bases). CDR1 is SGHRS, CDR2 YFSETQ, per germline. The CDR3 has 13 amino acids. The V end was cut by 0 bases, the J end by 5 bases, with 5 bases between.

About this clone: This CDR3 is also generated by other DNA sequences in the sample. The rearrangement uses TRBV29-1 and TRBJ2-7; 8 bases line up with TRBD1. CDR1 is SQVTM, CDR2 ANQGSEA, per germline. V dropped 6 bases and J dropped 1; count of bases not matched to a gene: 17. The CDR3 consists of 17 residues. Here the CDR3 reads CSVVTRGRQSGSYEQYF. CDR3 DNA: TGCAGCGTCGTTACCAGGGGGCGCCAAAGTGGTTCCTACGAGCAGTACTTC.

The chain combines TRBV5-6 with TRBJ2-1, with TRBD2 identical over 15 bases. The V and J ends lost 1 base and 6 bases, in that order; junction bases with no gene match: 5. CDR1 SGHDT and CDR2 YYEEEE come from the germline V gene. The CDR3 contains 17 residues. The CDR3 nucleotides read TGTGCCAGCAGCTTGTTCCCGGGACTAGCGGGAGGCAATGAGCAGTTCTTC. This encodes CASSLFPGLAGGNEQFF.

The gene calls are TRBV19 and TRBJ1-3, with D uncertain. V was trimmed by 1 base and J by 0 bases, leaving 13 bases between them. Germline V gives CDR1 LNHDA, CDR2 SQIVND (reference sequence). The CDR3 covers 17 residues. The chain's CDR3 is CASSIVGRHHSGNTIYF. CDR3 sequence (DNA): TGTGCCAGTAGTATAGTCGGGAGACACCACTCTGGAAACACCATATATTTT.

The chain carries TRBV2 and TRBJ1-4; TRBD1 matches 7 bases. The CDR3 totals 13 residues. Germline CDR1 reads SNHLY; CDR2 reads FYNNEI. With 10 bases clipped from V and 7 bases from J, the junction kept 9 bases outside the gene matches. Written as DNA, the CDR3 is TGTGCCAACCGGGACAGTCGAGTTGAAAAACTGTTTTTT. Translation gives CANRDSRVEKLFF.